Below, 15 T cell receptor beta chains from the same sample are listed, as sequenced in a study of blood T cells in healthy people across ages. Using a J-beta primer mix together with a sample-barcoded 5' primer, a second PCR was run for about 7 to 12 cycles. TCRdb re-analysed the 5' RACE reads in MiXCR, keeping a single row per CDR3 protein. The table shows about 780,000 distinct CDR3 sequences, with around a quarter occurring only once. Another study also made use of these data, one on T cells of mothers and their children.

The sequencing sample was made of blood. All receptors derive from a boy between 5 and 17 years old in good health.

The rearrangement links TRBV30 to TRBJ2-7; perhaps TRBD2 as D (6 bases). Trimming removed 2 bases from V and 3 bases from J, with 14 bases in between. Germline lookup yields CDR1 GTSNPN and CDR2 SVGIG (reference sequence). The CDR3 is made up of 14 amino acids. The CDR3 DNA reads TGTGCCTGGAGTCGGGGGTTTAATCTCTACGAGCAGTACTTC. This sequence encodes CAWSRGFNLYEQYF.

There are a few counts of this clonotype. The chain joins TRBV5-1 to TRBJ2-1; D is undetermined. The CDR3 extends over 12 amino acids. Germline assignment: CDR1 SGHRS and CDR2 YFSETQ. V was clipped by 7 bases and J by 5 bases, with 10 bases between them. The DNA of the CDR3 is TGCGCCAGCGGCCTTAGGGACAATGAGCAGTTCTTC. Translated, it gives CASGLRDNEQFF.

This rearrangement joins TRBV7-9 to TRBJ1-1; the D gene is possibly TRBD1 (6 bases). Germline V CDR1 and CDR2: SEHNR, FQNEAQ (reference sequence). Trimming removed 5 bases at V and 1 base at J, with 17 bases between. CDR3 length: 16 amino acids. The CDR3 DNA sequence: TGTGCCAGCAGCCTAAGTTGGGGGGCTAGGAACACTGAAGCTTTCTTT. This translates into CASSLSWGARNTEAFF. Combining the CDR3 with reference TRBV7-9 and TRBJ1-1 gives the whole variable domain DTGVSQNPRHKITKRGQNVTFRCDPISEHNRLYWYRQTLGQGPEFLTYFQNEAQLEKSRLLSDRFSAERPKGSFSTLEIQRTEQGDSAMYLCASSLSWGARNTEAFFGQGTRLTVV.

V is TRBV20-1 and J is TRBJ2-1; TRBD2 matches at 14 bases. This CDR3 region has 14 residues. V was clipped by 5 bases and J by 10 bases; unmatched bases: 7. Looked up from germline, CDR1 is DFQATT and CDR2 is SNEGSKA (reference sequence). CDR3 DNA sequence: TGCAGTGCTCCGGGACTAGCGGGGGCCTGGGAGCAGTTCTTC. Its protein is CSAPGLAGAWEQFF.

This clonotype was found a few times. The chain combines TRBV4-1 with TRBJ2-3; 7 bases align to TRBD1. The V gene end was trimmed by 4 bases and the J gene end by 1 base; junction bases not matched to a gene: 5. The CDR3 has 15 amino acids. The V gene's germline CDR1 is MGHRA and CDR2 YSYEKL. The CDR3 DNA follows: TGCGCCAGCAGCCTCCGTCAGGGGGGCACAGATACGCAGTATTTT. This codes for CASSLRQGGTDTQYF.

The chain's CDR3 is CASSDGRDRGKGEQYF. The DNA of the CDR3 is TGTGCCAGCAGTGACGGCCGGGACAGGGGTAAAGGCGAGCAGTACTTC. V usage is TRBV6-1 and J usage is TRBJ2-7; 10 bases agree with TRBD1. The V and J ends lost 3 bases and 6 bases, in that order; junction bases with no gene match: 11. The CDR3 length is 16 residues. CDR1 and CDR2 (germline): MNHNS, SASEGT.

The rearrangement joins TRBV10-3 to TRBJ1-1; D unresolved. Germline V gene data show CDR1 as ENHRY and CDR2 as SYGVKD. Trimming took off 6 bases at V and 5 bases at J, with 10 bases between the two ends. The CDR3 contains 12 residues. CDR3 in amino acids: CAISQEGTEAFF. The CDR3 DNA reads as TGTGCCATCAGCCAGGAAGGAACTGAAGCTTTCTTT.

This clonotype was counted a few times. The CDR3 loop is CASTNSGARTQYF. The CDR3 DNA is TGTGCCAGCACGAATTCAGGGGCGCGTACGCAGTATTTT. The chain has TRBV6-5 and TRBJ2-3; maybe TRBD1 (6 bases). The germline gives CDR1 MNHEY, CDR2 SVGAGI. The CDR3 is made up of 13 amino acids. V was clipped by 7 bases and J by 8 bases, with 16 bases between them.

This clonotype was seen a handful of times. This chain uses TRBV29-1 with TRBJ1-1, with unresolved D. Germline lookup yields CDR1 SQVTM and CDR2 ANQGSEA. The V end was cut by 7 bases, the J end by 0 bases, with 12 bases between. This CDR3 comprises 13 residues. CDR3 sequence (DNA): TGCAGCGGTGACCAGACCATGAACACTGAAGCTTTCTTT. This sequence encodes CSGDQTMNTEAFF.

The gene calls are TRBV20-1 and TRBJ1-4; perhaps TRBD1 as D (6 bases). The CDR3 runs 13 residues. The germline CDR1 and CDR2 sequences are DFQATT and SNEGSKA (reference sequence). V was shortened by 7 bases and J by 4 bases, with 13 bases between the two germline ends. The CDR3 region has the DNA TGCAGTGTAGAGGGGGGGGGTAATGAAAAACTGTTTTTT. Translating gives CSVEGGGNEKLFF.

A few counts support this clonotype. V and J are TRBV12-3 or TRBV12-4 and TRBJ2-5; D is undetermined. There are 14 residues in the CDR3. Trimming left V 2 bases short and J 7 bases short, with 14 bases between. CDR3 bases: TGTGCCAGCAGTTTAAGAGGATCTGGGGTGACCCAGTACTTC. Its translation is CASSLRGSGVTQYF.

The chain employs TRBV10-3 and TRBJ2-5; possible D gene TRBD2, 5 bases. CDR3 length: 12 residues. V lost 8 bases and J lost 7, with 14 bases in between. Germline CDR1 reads ENHRY; CDR2 reads SYGVKD. The CDR3 loop is CAIRADRGTQYF. CDR3 coding DNA: TGTGCCATCCGGGCGGACCGGGGGACCCAGTACTTC.

The chain carries TRBV12-3 or TRBV12-4 and TRBJ2-2; 9 bases line up with TRBD1. J lost 5 bases, V lost 5 bases, and 6 bases had no gene match. The CDR3 is made up of 15 amino acids. In DNA, the CDR3 is TGTGCCAGCAGTATTCACAGGGGGCGTACCGGGGAGCTGTTTTTT. Translation gives CASSIHRGRTGELFF.

This clonotype was counted only a few times. V gene TRBV5-1 combines with J gene TRBJ2-3; D unresolved. The CDR3 runs 14 residues. In germline, CDR1 is SGHRS, CDR2 YFSETQ. The V end was cut by 4 bases, the J end by 6 bases, with 15 bases between. The CDR3 DNA reads as TGCGCCAGCAGCCACGGCCGGACGGCCGATACGCAGTATTTT. Its protein is CASSHGRTADTQYF.

The chain links TRBV9 to TRBJ2-1; 9 bases map to TRBD2. After removal of 4 bases from V and 7 bases from J, the junction contained 12 bases not matched to a gene. The CDR3 covers 16 residues. Germline V gene data show CDR1 as SGDLS and CDR2 as YYNGEE. The CDR3 here is CASSTPRGGLRNEQFF. The CDR3 nucleotides are TGTGCCAGCAGCACACCGCGGGGGGGCCTGAGGAATGAGCAGTTCTTC.